A single sample is the source of the 28 T cell receptor beta chains below, sequenced in a study of blood T cell repertoires in COVID-19. Some clones are missing from TCRdb's copy, which holds only in-frame ones; the method was immunoSEQ multiplex PCR. Of approximately 100,000 clones listed, about three quarters are singletons. Sequenced sample: peripheral blood. The origin of the receptors is a man older than 75 with acute or convalescent COVID-19.

This clone appeared a single time. The rearrangement links TRBV15 to TRBJ2-5; 14 bases fit TRBD2. Germline-derived CDR1 and CDR2 are LNHNV and YYDKDF (reference sequence). The CDR3 contains 18 residues. V shed 1 base, J shed 4 bases, and the junction held 8 bases outside the gene matches. The CDR3 DNA is TGTGCCACCAGCAGAGGACGTGGGACTAGCGGGAGACTAGAGACCCAGTACTTC. It is translated as CATSRGRGTSGRLETQYF. Full variable domain (rest looked up from reference TRBV15 and TRBJ2-5): DAMVIQNPRYQVTQFGKPVTLSCSQTLNHNVMYWYQQKSSQAPKLLFHYYDKDFNNEADTPDNFQSRRPNTSFCFLDIRSPGLGDTAMYLCATSRGRGTSGRLETQYFGPGTRLLVL.

The chain employs TRBV28 and TRBJ1-2; 8 nucleotides align to TRBD1. CDR1 and CDR2 (germline): MDHEN, SYDVKM. After removal of 8 bases from V and 8 bases from J, the junction contained 16 bases not matched to a gene. The CDR3 runs 15 residues. CDR3 nucleotide sequence: TGTGCCAGCGTGGGTGCGGACAGGGACTTTTCGGGCTACACCTTC. Translated, it gives CASVGADRDFSGYTF.

The V and J genes are TRBV28 and TRBJ2-2; D might be TRBD2 (7 bases). Germline V gene sequence: CDR1 MDHEN, CDR2 SYDVKM. CDR3 length equals 15 residues. V lost 8 bases and J lost 6, with 19 bases in between. The CDR3 nucleotides read TGTGCCAGCGGCCCAGGGGCTGGGAGGGCCGGGGAGCTGTTTTTT. Protein: CASGPGAGRAGELFF.

The chain employs TRBV5-1 and TRBJ1-2; possibly TRBD1 for D (6 bases). This CDR3 contains 14 residues. The V gene's germline CDR1 is SGHRS and CDR2 YFSETQ. V was pared by 0 bases and J by 4 bases, with 10 bases between. CDR3 in amino acids: CASSLEGHSYGYTF. The CDR3 bases are TGCGCCAGCAGCTTGGAGGGACATTCCTATGGCTACACCTTC. Full variable domain (rest looked up from reference TRBV5-1 and TRBJ1-2): KAGVTQTPRYLIKTRGQQVTLSCSPISGHRSVSWYQQTPGQGLQFLFEYFSETQRNKGNFPGRFSGRQFSNSRSEMNVSTLELGDSALYLCASSLEGHSYGYTFGSGTRLTVV.

This chain joins TRBV18 and TRBJ2-5; D gene ambiguous. Per germline, CDR1 KGHSH and CDR2 LQKENI. The CDR3 is 13 amino acids. Trimming stripped 0 bases from V and 3 bases from J, with 5 bases between. CDR3 nucleotide sequence: TGTGCCAGCTCACCACCGCAGGAAGAGACCCAGTACTTC. Its translation is CASSPPQEETQYF.

V usage is TRBV24-1 and J usage is TRBJ1-1; D remains ambiguous. V was trimmed by 4 bases and J by 11 bases, leaving 13 bases between them. This CDR3 is 12 amino acids long. Germline values: CDR1 KGHDR, CDR2 SFDVKD. CDR3: CATSDYPDGAFF. The CDR3 bases are TGTGCCACCAGTGACTACCCAGACGGGGCTTTCTTT.

This clone has just a few counts. This chain joins TRBV6-2 or TRBV6-3 and TRBJ2-2, with TRBD1 identical over 7 bases. The CDR3 loop spans 15 amino acids. After removal of 2 bases from V and 5 bases from J, the junction contained 5 bases not matched to a gene. Germline CDR1 and CDR2: MNHEY and SVGEGT. The CDR3 nucleotides read TGTGCCAGCAGTTACACGTGGACAGGAACCGGGGAGCTGTTTTTT. It specifies CASSYTWTGTGELFF.

The genes are TRBV6-5 and TRBJ2-5, with D maybe TRBD2 (6 bases). Germline V CDR1 and CDR2: MNHEY, SVGAGI. The CDR3 length is 14 residues. With 4 bases removed from V and 1 base from J, the gap between germline ends came to 10 bases. CDR3 sequence reads: CASSLAEFQETQYF. CDR3 DNA: TGTGCCAGCAGTTTAGCGGAGTTCCAAGAGACCCAGTACTTC.

The chain is built from TRBV15 and TRBJ2-1, with 11 bases lining up with TRBD2. V trimming: 3 bases; J trimming: 6 bases; junction bases outside the gene matches: 7. The CDR3 extends over 16 amino acids. From germline, CDR1 is LNHNV and CDR2 YYDKDF (reference sequence). The CDR3 spells CATSSFIAGGANEQFF. CDR3 DNA sequence: TGTGCCACCAGCAGTTTTATAGCGGGAGGGGCCAATGAGCAGTTCTTC.

This chain uses TRBV2 with TRBJ1-1; possibly TRBD1 for D (5 bases). V was trimmed by 7 bases and J by 6 bases, leaving 15 bases between them. The CDR3 totals 13 residues. CDR1 is SNHLY and CDR2 is FYNNEI in the germline V gene. CDR3 residues: CASMARWGAEAFF. CDR3 coding DNA: TGTGCCAGCATGGCGCGTTGGGGCGCTGAAGCTTTCTTT.

The rearrangement joins TRBV5-1 to TRBJ1-4; D remains unclear. CDR1 SGHRS and CDR2 YFSETQ come from the germline V gene. CDR3 length equals 16 residues. The V and J ends lost 4 bases and 3 bases respectively, with 16 bases between them. In nucleotides, the CDR3 is TGCGCCAGCAGCCCGGAGGTCTGGGAGGCTAATGAAAAACTGTTTTTT. Its protein product is CASSPEVWEANEKLFF.

The chain couples TRBV5-1 to TRBJ1-4; D unresolved. Trimming took 0 bases from V and 5 from J, leaving 8 bases between them. The CDR3 totals 14 residues. Germline CDR1 SGHRS, CDR2 YFSETQ. The CDR3 nucleotides are TGCGCCAGCAGCTTGGCAGGATTGAATGAAAAACTGTTTTTT. Protein product: CASSLAGLNEKLFF.

This clone was seen many times. The chain has TRBV6-5 and TRBJ2-1; possibly TRBD2 for D (5 bases). CDR3 length: 14 amino acids. V lost 0 bases and J lost 7, with 10 bases in between. Germline-derived CDR1 and CDR2 are MNHEY and SVGAGI. CDR3 in amino acids: CASSYSPTGNEQFF. The CDR3 DNA reads as TGTGCCAGCAGTTACTCCCCCACGGGGAATGAGCAGTTCTTC.

This chain uses TRBV5-1 with TRBJ1-4, with 7 nucleotides matching TRBD1. The germline CDR1 and CDR2 sequences are SGHRS and YFSETQ. V was pared by 0 bases and J by 8 bases, with 16 bases of the junction left unmatched. This CDR3 comprises 18 residues. In nucleotides, the CDR3 is TGCGCCAGCAGCTTGGCGGCAGGGGGTAGAATCGTTCAGGAAAAACTGTTTTTT. As protein: CASSLAAGGRIVQEKLFF.

The gene calls are TRBV29-1 and TRBJ2-2; no definite D call. The length of the CDR3 is 13 residues. The V and J ends lost 2 bases and 6 bases respectively, with 10 bases between them. Germline V gene data show CDR1 as SQVTM and CDR2 as ANQGSEA. The CDR3 loop reads CSVESGSAGELFF. The CDR3 DNA reads TGCAGCGTTGAATCGGGTTCTGCCGGGGAGCTGTTTTTT.

This clone was observed a few times. The V and J genes are TRBV5-8 and TRBJ1-2, with a weak D call TRBD1 (6 bases). This CDR3 contains 16 residues. V was trimmed by 3 bases and J by 5 bases, leaving 20 bases between them. CDR1 is SGHTS, CDR2 YDEGEE, per germline. CDR3 DNA sequence: TGTGCCAGCAGCTCGAATACAGGGAACATGGGATATGGCTACACCTTC. Translating gives CASSSNTGNMGYGYTF.

The rearrangement links TRBV9 to TRBJ1-2; TRBD1 matches 7 bases. The CDR3 totals 12 residues. Germline V gene data show CDR1 as SGDLS and CDR2 as YYNGEE. V dropped 4 bases and J dropped 12; count of bases not matched to a gene: 9. The CDR3 region is CASSSGGPADTF. In DNA, the CDR3 is TGTGCCAGCAGCTCAGGGGGGCCCGCTGACACCTTC.

V gene TRBV10-1 combines with J gene TRBJ2-7; 8 bases fit TRBD1. Per the germline V gene, CDR1 is WNHNN and CDR2 is SYGVQD (reference sequence). This CDR3 spans 14 amino acids. V dropped 4 bases and J dropped 3; count of bases not matched to a gene: 5. The CDR3 reads CASSGPGTGYEQYF. CDR3 sequence (DNA): TGCGCCAGCAGTGGTCCCGGGACAGGCTACGAGCAGTACTTC.

This clone was detected only a few times. V usage is TRBV6-2 or TRBV6-3 and J usage is TRBJ2-7; the match to TRBD2 covers 13 bases. The CDR3 contains 15 residues. V was pared by 4 bases and J by 7 bases, with 7 bases of the junction left unmatched. Looked up from germline, CDR1 is MNHEY and CDR2 is SVGEGT. CDR3 bases: TGTGCCAGCAGTTCCGGGACTAGCGGGAATAGAGAGCAGTACTTC. Encoded protein: CASSSGTSGNREQYF.

This rearrangement joins TRBV7-6 to TRBJ2-1; D possibly corresponds to TRBD1 (6 bases). The germline V gene encodes CDR1 SGHVS and CDR2 FNYEAQ. The CDR3 covers 15 residues. Between the trimmed V and J ends, which lost 1 base and 5 bases, there was a span of 12 bases. The DNA for the CDR3 is TGTGCCAGCAGCTTAGAGGGGGTTGGGAACAATGAGCAGTTCTTC. It codes for CASSLEGVGNNEQFF.

This chain connects TRBV5-1 to TRBJ2-7; TRBD2 aligns across 9 bases. CDR1 and CDR2 (germline): SGHRS, YFSETQ. Losses at the gene ends were 3 bases for V and 0 bases for J; bases not matched to a gene: 7. This CDR3 spans 16 amino acids. The CDR3 loop reads CASSYLAGRSSYEQYF. DNA for the CDR3: TGCGCCAGCAGCTACCTAGCGGGGCGATCCTCCTACGAGCAGTACTTC.

The rearrangement uses TRBV9 and TRBJ2-1, with 10 positions matching TRBD2. The V and J ends lost 3 bases and 3 bases, in that order; junction bases with no gene match: 6. Germline V gene lookup returns CDR1 SGDLS and CDR2 YYNGEE. The CDR3 length is 16 residues. CDR3 protein: CASSASGRGDYNEQFF. CDR3 bases: TGTGCCAGCAGCGCAAGCGGGAGGGGGGACTACAATGAGCAGTTCTTC. The full variable domain, in which reference TRBV9 and TRBJ2-1 provide the parts outside the CDR3, is DSGVTQTPKHLITATGQRVTLRCSPRSGDLSVYWYQQSLDQGLQFLIQYYNGEERAKGNILERFSAQQFPDLHSELNLSSLELGDSALYFCASSASGRGDYNEQFFGPGTRLTVL.

The gene calls are TRBV7-2 and TRBJ1-1; possible D gene TRBD1, 6 bases. CDR1 is SGHTA and CDR2 is FQGNSA in the germline V gene. V lost 4 bases, J lost 0 bases, and 15 bases lay in between. The CDR3 sequence is 16 residues long. DNA for the CDR3: TGTGCCAGCAGCTCCATTGGGGGCCCCATGAACACTGAAGCTTTCTTT. Its translation is CASSSIGGPMNTEAFF.

This clone was detected only a few times. This chain connects TRBV20-1 to TRBJ2-1; D unclear. Germline V CDR1 and CDR2: DFQATT, SNEGSKA (reference sequence). V was trimmed by 7 bases and J by 10 bases, leaving 14 bases between them. The CDR3 contains 11 residues. The CDR3 sequence is CSVNLLGEQFF. DNA of the CDR3: TGCAGTGTGAACCTCCTCGGGGAGCAGTTCTTC.

The rearrangement uses TRBV5-6 and TRBJ2-1, with D possibly matching TRBD2 (6 bases). Germline CDR1 reads SGHDT; CDR2 reads YYEEEE. There are 11 residues in the CDR3. V shed 3 bases and J shed 9 bases, with 7 bases lying between them. The DNA of the CDR3 is TGTGCCAGCAGCTGGGACTCTGAGCAGTTCTTC. It codes for CASSWDSEQFF.

The V call is TRBV11-2, the J call TRBJ2-3, with D possibly matching TRBD1 (5 bases). Germline CDR1 reads SGHAT; CDR2 reads FQNNGV. Trimming removed 5 bases at V and 3 bases at J, with 12 bases between. The CDR3 spans 14 residues. Here the CDR3 DNA reads TGTGCCAGCAGCCCTAGGGGTGATACAGATACGCAGTATTTT. Its translation is CASSPRGDTDTQYF.

The V and J genes are TRBV4-3 and TRBJ1-2, with D unclear. V lost 0 bases, J lost 5 bases, and 13 bases lay in between. The CDR3 is made up of 15 amino acids. Germline CDR1 and CDR2: LGHNA and YSLEER. In DNA form, the CDR3 reads TGCGCCAGCAGCCAAGATCCTCGACCGGAGTATGGCTACACCTTC. It encodes CASSQDPRPEYGYTF.

The chain employs TRBV27 and TRBJ1-2, with D perhaps TRBD1 (5 bases). The CDR3 totals 12 residues. V was shortened by 2 bases and J by 10 bases, with 11 bases between the two germline ends. Germline CDR1 and CDR2: MNHEY and SMNVEV (reference sequence). DNA for the CDR3: TGTGCCAGCAGTTTAATGGGGGGAGACTACACCTTC. Translating gives CASSLMGGDYTF.